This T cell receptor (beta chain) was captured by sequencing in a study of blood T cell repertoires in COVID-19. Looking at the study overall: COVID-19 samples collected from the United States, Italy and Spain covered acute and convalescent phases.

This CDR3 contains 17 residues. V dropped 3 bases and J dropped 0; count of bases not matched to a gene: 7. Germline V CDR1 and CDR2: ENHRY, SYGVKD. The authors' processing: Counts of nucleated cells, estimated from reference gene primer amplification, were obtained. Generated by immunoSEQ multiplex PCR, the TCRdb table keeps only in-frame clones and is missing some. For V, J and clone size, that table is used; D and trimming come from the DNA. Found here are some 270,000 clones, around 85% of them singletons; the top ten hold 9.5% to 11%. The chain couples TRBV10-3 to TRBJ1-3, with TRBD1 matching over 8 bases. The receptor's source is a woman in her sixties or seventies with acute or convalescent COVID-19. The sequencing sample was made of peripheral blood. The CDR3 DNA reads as TGTGCCATCAGTGACGGGACAGGATCCTTCTCTGGAAACACCATATATTTT. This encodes CAISDGTGSFSGNTIYF.